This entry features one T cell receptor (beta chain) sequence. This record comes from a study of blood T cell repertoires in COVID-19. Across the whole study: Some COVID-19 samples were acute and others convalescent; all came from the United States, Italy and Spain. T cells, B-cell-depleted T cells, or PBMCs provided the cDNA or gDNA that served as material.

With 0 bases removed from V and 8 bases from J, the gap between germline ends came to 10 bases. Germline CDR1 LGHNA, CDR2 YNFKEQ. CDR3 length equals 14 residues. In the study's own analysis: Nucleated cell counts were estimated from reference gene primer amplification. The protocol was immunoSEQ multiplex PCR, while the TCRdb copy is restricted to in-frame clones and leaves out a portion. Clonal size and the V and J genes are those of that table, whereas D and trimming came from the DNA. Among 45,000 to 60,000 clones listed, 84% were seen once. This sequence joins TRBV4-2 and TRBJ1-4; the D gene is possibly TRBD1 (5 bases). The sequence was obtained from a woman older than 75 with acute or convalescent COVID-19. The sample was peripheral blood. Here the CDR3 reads CASSQDFGGEKLFF. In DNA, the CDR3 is TGTGCCAGCAGCCAAGATTTCGGGGGGGAAAAACTGTTTTTT.